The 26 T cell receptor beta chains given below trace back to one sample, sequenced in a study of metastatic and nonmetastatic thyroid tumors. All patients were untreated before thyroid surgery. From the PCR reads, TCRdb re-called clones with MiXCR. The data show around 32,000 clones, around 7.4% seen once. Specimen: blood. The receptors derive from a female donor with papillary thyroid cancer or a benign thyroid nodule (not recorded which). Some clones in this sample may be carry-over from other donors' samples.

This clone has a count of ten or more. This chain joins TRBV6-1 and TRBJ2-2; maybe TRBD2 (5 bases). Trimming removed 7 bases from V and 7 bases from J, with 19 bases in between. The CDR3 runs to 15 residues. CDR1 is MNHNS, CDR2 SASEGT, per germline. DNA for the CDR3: TGTGCCAGCAAAGTTGGGCTAGCCGCAATCGGGGAGCTGTTTTTT. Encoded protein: CASKVGLAAIGELFF.

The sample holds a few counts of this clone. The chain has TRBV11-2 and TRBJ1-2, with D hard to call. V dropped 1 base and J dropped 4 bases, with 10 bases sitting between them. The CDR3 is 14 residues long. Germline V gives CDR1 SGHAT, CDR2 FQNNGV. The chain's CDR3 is CASSLVSGIYGYTF. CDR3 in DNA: TGTGCCAGCAGCTTAGTGTCGGGGATCTATGGCTACACCTTC.

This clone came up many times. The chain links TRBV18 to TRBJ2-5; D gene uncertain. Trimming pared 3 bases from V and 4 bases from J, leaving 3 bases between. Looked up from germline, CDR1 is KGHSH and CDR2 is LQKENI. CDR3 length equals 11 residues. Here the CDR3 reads CASSPGETQYF. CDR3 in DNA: TGTGCCAGCTCACCGGGAGAGACCCAGTACTTC. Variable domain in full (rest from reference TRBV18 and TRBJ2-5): NAGVMQNPRHLVRRRGQEARLRCSPMKGHSHVYWYRQLPEEGLKFMVYLQKENIIDESGMPKERFSAEFPKEGPSILRIQQVVRGDSAAYFCASSPGETQYFGPGTRLLVL.

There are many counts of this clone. CDR3 residues: CASSYRVTGAEQYF. CDR3 bases: TGTGCCAGCAGTTATCGGGTTACAGGTGCCGAGCAGTACTTC. V and J are TRBV6-6 and TRBJ2-7, with a weak D call TRBD1 (5 bases). V was cut by 3 bases and J by 6 bases, with 15 bases left in between. CDR1 and CDR2 (germline): MNHNY, SVGAGI (reference sequence). The CDR3 consists of 14 residues.

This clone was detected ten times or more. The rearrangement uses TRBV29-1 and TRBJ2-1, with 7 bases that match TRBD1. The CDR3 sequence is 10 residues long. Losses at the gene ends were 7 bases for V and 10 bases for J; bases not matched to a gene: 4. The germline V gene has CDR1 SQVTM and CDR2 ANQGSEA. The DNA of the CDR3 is TGCAGCGCCTTGACAGGGGAGCAGTTCTTC. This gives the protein CSALTGEQFF.

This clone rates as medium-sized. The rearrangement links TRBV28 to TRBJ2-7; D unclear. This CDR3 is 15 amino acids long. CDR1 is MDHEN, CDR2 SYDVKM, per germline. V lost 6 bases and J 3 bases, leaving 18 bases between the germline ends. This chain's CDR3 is CASRRAFSNDYEQYF. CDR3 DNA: TGTGCCAGCAGACGTGCCTTTTCAAATGACTACGAGCAGTACTTC. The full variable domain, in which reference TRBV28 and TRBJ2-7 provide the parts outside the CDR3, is DVKVTQSSRYLVKRTGEKVFLECVQDMDHENMFWYRQDPGLGLRLIYFSYDVKMKEKGDIPEGYSVSREKKERFSLILESASTNQTSMYLCASRRAFSNDYEQYFGPGTRLTVT.

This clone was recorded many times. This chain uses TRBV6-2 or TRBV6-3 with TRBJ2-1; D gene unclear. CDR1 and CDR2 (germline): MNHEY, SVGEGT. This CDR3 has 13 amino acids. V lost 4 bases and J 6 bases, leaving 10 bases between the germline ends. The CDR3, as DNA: TGTGCCAGCAGTTCTCTCCTGGGCAATGAGCAGTTCTTC. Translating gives CASSSLLGNEQFF.

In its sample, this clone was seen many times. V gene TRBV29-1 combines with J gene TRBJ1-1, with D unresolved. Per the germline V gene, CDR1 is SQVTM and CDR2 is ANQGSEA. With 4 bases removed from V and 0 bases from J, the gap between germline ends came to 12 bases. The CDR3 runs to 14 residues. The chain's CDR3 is CSVVYGILNTEAFF. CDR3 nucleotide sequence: TGCAGCGTTGTTTACGGGATACTGAACACTGAAGCTTTCTTT.

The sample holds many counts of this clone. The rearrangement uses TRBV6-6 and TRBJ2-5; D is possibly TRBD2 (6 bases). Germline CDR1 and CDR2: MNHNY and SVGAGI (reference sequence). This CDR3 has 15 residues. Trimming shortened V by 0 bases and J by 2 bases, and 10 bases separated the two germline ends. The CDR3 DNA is TGTGCCAGCAGTTACTCGGTTGGGGGGCAAGAGACCCAGTACTTC. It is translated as CASSYSVGGQETQYF.

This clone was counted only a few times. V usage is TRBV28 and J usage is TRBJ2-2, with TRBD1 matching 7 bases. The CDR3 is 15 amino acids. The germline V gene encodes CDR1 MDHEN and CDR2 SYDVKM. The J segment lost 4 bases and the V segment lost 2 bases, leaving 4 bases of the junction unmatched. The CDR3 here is CASSLISGGTGELFF. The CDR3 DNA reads TGTGCCAGCAGTTTAATTTCAGGGGGCACCGGGGAGCTGTTTTTT.

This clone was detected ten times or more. The CDR3 DNA sequence: TGTGCCAGCAGCCCATGGTGGGACACTGAAGCTTTCTTT. It yields the protein CASSPWWDTEAFF. The chain links TRBV7-9 to TRBJ1-1; D is unresolved. CDR3 length: 13 amino acids. Germline lookup yields CDR1 SEHNR and CDR2 FQNEAQ (reference sequence). V lost 5 bases, J lost 3 bases, and 10 bases lay in between.

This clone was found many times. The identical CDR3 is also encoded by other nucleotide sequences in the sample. In DNA, the CDR3 is TGCAGTGCCATTCGCCGGGACAGTAGACGCGAGCAGTACTTC. Its translation is CSAIRRDSRREQYF. The V call is TRBV20-1, the J call TRBJ2-7; 7 bases align to TRBD1. J gave up 6 bases and V 6 bases, and 14 bases lay outside the gene matches. This CDR3 comprises 14 residues. Germline CDR1 reads DFQATT; CDR2 reads SNEGSKA (reference sequence).

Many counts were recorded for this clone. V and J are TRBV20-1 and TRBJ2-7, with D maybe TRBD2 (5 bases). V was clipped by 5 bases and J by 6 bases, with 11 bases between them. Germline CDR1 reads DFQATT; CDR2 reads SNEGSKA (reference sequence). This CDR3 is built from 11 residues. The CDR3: CSALEAREQYF. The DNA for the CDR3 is TGCAGTGCTTTGGAGGCCCGCGAGCAGTACTTC.

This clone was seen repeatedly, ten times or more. This CDR3 reads CASSQRGQPQHF. The CDR3 region has the DNA TGTGCCAGCAGCCAACGGGGTCAGCCCCAGCATTTT. This chain connects TRBV3-1 to TRBJ1-5; D is ambiguous. Germline V gene sequence: CDR1 LGHDT, CDR2 YNNKEL (reference sequence). Trimming shortened V by 2 bases and J by 6 bases, and 5 bases separated the two germline ends. The CDR3 is made up of 12 amino acids. Filled out from reference TRBV3-1 and TRBJ1-5, the complete variable domain reads DTAVSQTPKYLVTQMGNDKSIKCEQNLGHDTMYWYKQDSKKFLKIMFSYNNKELIINETVPNRFSPKSPDKAHLNLHINSLELGDSAVYFCASSQRGQPQHFGDGTRLSIL.

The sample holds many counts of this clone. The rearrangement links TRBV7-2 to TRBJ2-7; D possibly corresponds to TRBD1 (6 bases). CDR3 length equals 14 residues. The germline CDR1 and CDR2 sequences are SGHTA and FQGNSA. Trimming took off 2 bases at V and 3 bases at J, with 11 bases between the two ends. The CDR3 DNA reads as TGTGCCAGCAGCTTATCCAGGGGCGTCTACGAGCAGTACTTC. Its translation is CASSLSRGVYEQYF.

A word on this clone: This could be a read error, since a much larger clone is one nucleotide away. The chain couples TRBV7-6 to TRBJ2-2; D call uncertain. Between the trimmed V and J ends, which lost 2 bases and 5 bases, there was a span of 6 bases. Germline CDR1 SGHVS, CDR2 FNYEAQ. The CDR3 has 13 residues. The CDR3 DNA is TGTGCCAGCAGCTTATCTCTGACCGGGGAGCTGTTTTTT. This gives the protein CASSLSLTGELFF.

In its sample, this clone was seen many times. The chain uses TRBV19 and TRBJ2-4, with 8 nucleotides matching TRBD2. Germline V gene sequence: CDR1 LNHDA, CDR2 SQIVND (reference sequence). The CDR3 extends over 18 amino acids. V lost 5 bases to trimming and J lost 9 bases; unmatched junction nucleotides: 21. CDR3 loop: CASSPGGFYGPLSSIQYF. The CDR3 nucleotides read TGTGCCAGTAGTCCGGGGGGGTTTTACGGCCCCCTAAGTAGCATTCAGTACTTC.

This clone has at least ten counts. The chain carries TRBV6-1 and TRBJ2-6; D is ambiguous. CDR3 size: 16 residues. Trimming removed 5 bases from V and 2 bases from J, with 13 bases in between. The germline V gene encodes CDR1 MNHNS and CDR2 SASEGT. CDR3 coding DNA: TGTGCCAGCAGTTCCGGGTCGGTTGCTGGGGCCAACGTCCTGACTTTC. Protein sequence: CASSSGSVAGANVLTF.

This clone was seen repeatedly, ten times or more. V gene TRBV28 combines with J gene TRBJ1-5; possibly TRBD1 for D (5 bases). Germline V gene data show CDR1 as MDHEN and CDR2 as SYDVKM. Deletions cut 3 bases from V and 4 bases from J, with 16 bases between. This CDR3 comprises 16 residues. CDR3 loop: CASSFRGMGGNQPQHF. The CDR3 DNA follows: TGTGCCAGCAGTTTCCGCGGGATGGGGGGGAATCAGCCCCAGCATTTT. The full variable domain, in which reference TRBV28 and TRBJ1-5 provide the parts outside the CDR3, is DVKVTQSSRYLVKRTGEKVFLECVQDMDHENMFWYRQDPGLGLRLIYFSYDVKMKEKGDIPEGYSVSREKKERFSLILESASTNQTSMYLCASSFRGMGGNQPQHFGDGTRLSIL.

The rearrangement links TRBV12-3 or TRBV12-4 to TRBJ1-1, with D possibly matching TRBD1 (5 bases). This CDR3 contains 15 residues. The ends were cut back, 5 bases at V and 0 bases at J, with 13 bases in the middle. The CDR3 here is CASSPRQTMNTEAFF. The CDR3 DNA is TGTGCCAGCAGTCCAAGACAGACGATGAACACTGAAGCTTTCTTT.

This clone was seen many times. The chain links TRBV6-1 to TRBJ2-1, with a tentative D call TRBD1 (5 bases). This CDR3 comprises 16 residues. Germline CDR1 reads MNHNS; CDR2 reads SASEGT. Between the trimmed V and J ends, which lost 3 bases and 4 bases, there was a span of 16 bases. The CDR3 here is CASSELGQPPYNEQFF. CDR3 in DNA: TGTGCCAGCAGTGAGCTCGGACAACCCCCGTACAATGAGCAGTTCTTC.

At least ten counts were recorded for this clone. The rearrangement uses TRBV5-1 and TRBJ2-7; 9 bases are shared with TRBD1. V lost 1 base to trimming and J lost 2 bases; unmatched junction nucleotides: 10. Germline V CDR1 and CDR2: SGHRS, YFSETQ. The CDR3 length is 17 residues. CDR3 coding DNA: TGCGCCAGCAGCTTGAACCCCCCGGGACAGGGACCCTACGAGCAGTACTTC. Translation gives CASSLNPPGQGPYEQYF.

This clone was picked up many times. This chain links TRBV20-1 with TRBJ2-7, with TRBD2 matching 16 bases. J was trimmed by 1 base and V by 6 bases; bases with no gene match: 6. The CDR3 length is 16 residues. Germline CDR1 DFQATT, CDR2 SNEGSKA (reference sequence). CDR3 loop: CSAGLAGGRTSYEQYF. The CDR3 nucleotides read TGCAGTGCGGGACTAGCGGGAGGGCGAACGTCCTACGAGCAGTACTTC.

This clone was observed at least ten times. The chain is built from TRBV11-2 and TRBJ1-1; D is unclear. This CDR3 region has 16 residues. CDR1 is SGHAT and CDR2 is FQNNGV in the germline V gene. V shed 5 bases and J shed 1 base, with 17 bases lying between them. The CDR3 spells CASSPVRPNPNTEAFF. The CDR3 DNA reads TGTGCCAGCAGCCCCGTACGGCCTAATCCGAACACTGAAGCTTTCTTT.

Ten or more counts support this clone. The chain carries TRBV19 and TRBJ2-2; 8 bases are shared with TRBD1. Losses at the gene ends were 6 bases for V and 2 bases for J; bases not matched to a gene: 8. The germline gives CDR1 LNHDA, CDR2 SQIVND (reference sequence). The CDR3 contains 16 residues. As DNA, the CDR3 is TGTGCCAGTAGGTCCGGGACAGGAGTAAACACCGGGGAGCTGTTTTTT. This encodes CASRSGTGVNTGELFF.

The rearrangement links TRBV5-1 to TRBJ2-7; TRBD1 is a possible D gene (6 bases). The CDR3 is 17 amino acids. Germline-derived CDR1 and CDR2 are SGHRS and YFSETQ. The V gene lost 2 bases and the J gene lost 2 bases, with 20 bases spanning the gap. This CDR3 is CASSFGTWTNYPYEQYF. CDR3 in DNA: TGCGCCAGCAGCTTCGGGACATGGACGAATTACCCCTACGAGCAGTACTTC.